This TCR beta chain came from a study of control samples from healthy donors and cancer patients. The data were produced by immunoSEQ multiplex PCR, yet TCRdb's version contains in-frame clones alone and is incomplete. Of tens of thousands of clones in the sample, around 91% are singletons; the top ten hold more than 5.5%. In the case of this clone: Relative to the germline gene, one junction end is altered; a read error may explain this.

The germline V gene has CDR1 MNHNY and CDR2 SVGAGI (reference sequence). The CDR3 loop spans 15 amino acids. This chain joins TRBV6-6 and TRBJ2-1; D is ambiguous. This TCR was sampled from a man aged 50 to 59 in good health. The sequenced sample was blood. The CDR3 is CTSTNALFPYNEQFF. CDR3 bases: TGTACCAGCACCAACGCGTTATTCCCCTACAATGAGCAGTTCTTC.